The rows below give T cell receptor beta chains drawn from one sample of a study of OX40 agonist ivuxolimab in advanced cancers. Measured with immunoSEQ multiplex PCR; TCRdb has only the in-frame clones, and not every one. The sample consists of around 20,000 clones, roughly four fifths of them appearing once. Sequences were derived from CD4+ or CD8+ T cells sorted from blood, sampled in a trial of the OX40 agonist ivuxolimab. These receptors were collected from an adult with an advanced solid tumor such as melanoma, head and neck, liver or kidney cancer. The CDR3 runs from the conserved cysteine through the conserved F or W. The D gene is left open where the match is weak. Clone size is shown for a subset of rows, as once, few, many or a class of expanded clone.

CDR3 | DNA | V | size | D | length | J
CASSRRGGTGELFF | TGTGCCAGTAGCCGGAGGGGGGGTACCGGGGAGCTGTTTTTT | TRBV19 | NA | NA | 14 | TRBJ2-2
CASSPMGAGLGEQFF | TGTGCCAGCAGCCCTATGGGGGCCGGGTTGGGTGAGCAGTTCTTC | TRBV7-3 | NA | NA | 15 | TRBJ2-1
CASSPVGGTNEKLFF | TGTGCCAGCAGCCCCGTGGGGGGTACTAATGAAAAACTGTTTTTT | TRBV9 | NA | NA | 15 | TRBJ1-4
CASSELGSGANVLTF | TGTGCCAGCAGTGAATTAGGGTCTGGGGCCAACGTCCTGACTTTC | TRBV25-1 | NA | NA | 15 | TRBJ2-6
CASSWTGGAGDIQYF | TGTGCCAGCAGTTGGACAGGGGGCGCTGGGGACATTCAGTACTTC | TRBV2 | NA | TRBD1 | 15 | TRBJ2-4
CASSIDRVGEAFF | TGTGCCAGTAGTATAGACAGGGTGGGTGAAGCTTTCTTT | TRBV19 | NA | NA | 13 | TRBJ1-1
CASSFDRGTDTQYF | TGTGCCAGCAGCTTTGACAGGGGAACAGATACGCAGTATTTT | TRBV7-2 | once | TRBD1 | 14 | TRBJ2-3
CASSLQAMNTEAFF | TGTGCCAGCAGTTTACAGGCTATGAACACTGAAGCTTTCTTT | TRBV28 | once | NA | 14 | TRBJ1-1
CASSPDSFQETQYF | TGCGCCAGCAGCCCGGACAGTTTCCAAGAGACCCAGTACTTC | TRBV5-1 | NA | NA | 14 | TRBJ2-5
CASSQRPGPNYGYTF | TGTGCCAGCAGCCAACGGCCAGGGCCGAACTATGGCTACACCTTC | TRBV14 | NA | NA | 15 | TRBJ1-2
CASSEVQGVGYTF | TGTGCCAGCAGTGAAGTACAGGGGGTAGGCTACACCTTC | TRBV2 | few | TRBD1 | 13 | TRBJ1-2
CASRAGLRSGNTIYF | TGTGCCAGCAGAGCGGGCCTCCGCTCTGGAAACACCATATATTTT | TRBV28 | NA | NA | 15 | TRBJ1-3
CASGFRYQDSSFNSPLHF | TGTGCTAGTGGTTTTCGATACCAGGACAGTAGCTTTAATTCACCCCTCCACTTT | TRBV12-5 | few | NA | 18 | TRBJ1-6
CASSPTGGSYGYTF | TGTGCCAGCTCACCGACAGGGGGGAGTTATGGCTACACCTTC | TRBV18 | few | TRBD1 | 14 | TRBJ1-2
CASSQGQTSGNTIYF | TGTGCCAGCAGCCAGGGACAGACCTCTGGAAACACCATATATTTT | TRBV7-9 | NA | TRBD1 | 15 | TRBJ1-3
CASSEVSGKFSYNEQFF | TGTGCCAGCAGCGAGGTTAGCGGTAAGTTCTCCTACAATGAGCAGTTCTTC | TRBV7-8 | NA | NA | 17 | TRBJ2-1
CASSTQRANEKLFF | TGTGCCAGTAGTACGCAACGAGCTAATGAAAAACTGTTTTTT | TRBV19 | NA | NA | 14 | TRBJ1-4